Listed below are T cell receptor beta chains from one sample, sequenced in a study of post-analysis software for immune sequencing data. TCRdb processed the PCR reads anew with MiXCR; each CDR3 protein has one entry. The table records 750,000 to 950,000 distinct CDR3 sequences, about 57% of them present only once. Input material: blood. The receptor source for this set is a girl aged 10 to 17 with multiple sclerosis. Each CDR3 is given with its conserved first and last residue.

CDR3aa,j_gene,v_gene
CASSPDSMEAFF,TRBJ1-1,TRBV4-2
CASSSSDRAYTF,TRBJ1-2,TRBV7-3
CSARDLSGRPTDTQYF,TRBJ2-3,TRBV20-1
CSAGPNSGSRYEQYF,TRBJ2-7,TRBV20-1
CASSLTEVSYEQYF,TRBJ2-7,TRBV5-1
CASSQVAGRAEQYF,TRBJ2-4,TRBV3-1
CASSSRVGGLRGRADTQYF,TRBJ2-3,TRBV5-5
CSVFRTSGTYEQFF,TRBJ2-1,TRBV29-1
CSVETRTGLNTEAFF,TRBJ1-1,TRBV29-1
CSARDRRGVQSTEAFF,TRBJ1-1,TRBV20-1
CAIRPGQGEHSPLHF,TRBJ1-6,TRBV10-3
CSARARAWNTEAFF,TRBJ1-1,TRBV20-1
CASSWRATGSYEQYF,TRBJ2-7,TRBV5-1
CAISTGTSGWEQYF,TRBJ2-4,TRBV10-3
CATSDFSRETGAYEQYF,TRBJ2-7,TRBV24-1
CASSPGPGVEAFF,TRBJ1-1,TRBV27
CASSVDQGAAGYTF,TRBJ1-2,TRBV9
CASSLGGTGFNEQFF,TRBJ2-1,TRBV7-2
CASGQGNEKLFF,TRBJ1-4,TRBV5-6
CASSYSRDRGEYEQYF,-,TRBV6-2/TRBV6-3
CVSSLQGTGANVLTF,TRBJ2-6,TRBV7-3
CSAPGLAGAGEQFF,TRBJ2-1,TRBV20-1
CASSHSQTSSGANVLTF,TRBJ2-6,TRBV3-1
CASSQSTSGGYVGEQFF,TRBJ2-1,TRBV4-1
CASSVAGGDSYEQYF,TRBJ2-7,TRBV9
CASSVRPGRETQYF,TRBJ2-5,TRBV2
CSVRGGRDGTDTQYF,TRBJ2-3,TRBV29-1
CASSPRDRPPQTQYF,-,TRBV7-2
CASRGGQTTYEQYF,TRBJ2-7,TRBV6-6
CASSVGVGRGQETQYF,TRBJ2-5,TRBV9
CASSLGAPEQYF,-,TRBV11-2
CASSARDRVGYGYTF,TRBJ1-2,TRBV7-2
CSASQGNEQFF,TRBJ2-1,TRBV20-1
CASSSTSRDRAGYTF,TRBJ1-2,TRBV7-2
CASSLGLDRYNEQFF,TRBJ2-1,TRBV5-1
CASSPRGSGSYEQYF,TRBJ2-7,TRBV7-6
CASASQGAYEQYF,TRBJ2-7,TRBV12-5
CASGEQGPGANVLTF,TRBJ2-6,TRBV5-1
CASQRWGAKNIQYF,TRBJ2-4,TRBV7-2
CASSLASPSGGDFYGYTF,TRBJ1-2,TRBV7-9
CASSLLGRAQYF,TRBJ2-5,TRBV27
CSATPGTNYGYTF,TRBJ1-2,TRBV20-1
CASSSPMDSAGDEQYF,TRBJ2-7,TRBV5-1
CASSEGIAVETQYF,TRBJ2-5,TRBV9
CATRGRPDTQYF,TRBJ2-3,TRBV10-3